The 9 T cell receptor beta chains listed next were all sequenced from one sample in a study of T cell responses to AZD1222 COVID-19 vaccine. Sequencing used immunoSEQ multiplex PCR; TCRdb keeps in-frame clones, though not all of them. The sample contains about 150,000 clones, 85% to 95% of which appear only once. The sample consisted of peripheral blood, taken 28 days after the second AZD1222 dose. The receptors stem from an adult who received the AZD1222 COVID-19 vaccine.

The V gene is TRBV28, the J gene TRBJ2-2, with 7 bases fitting TRBD1. The CDR3 has 15 residues. Germline lookup yields CDR1 MDHEN and CDR2 SYDVKM. The V segment lost 3 bases and the J segment 4 bases; nucleotides outside the gene matches: 5. DNA for the CDR3: TGTGCCAGCAGTTTCTCGAACAGGGGCACCGGGGAGCTGTTTTTT. Residues: CASSFSNRGTGELFF.

The CDR3 spells CASSVDMGVSADTQYF. Written as DNA, the CDR3 is TGTGCCAGCAGCGTAGATATGGGGGTAAGCGCAGATACGCAGTATTTT. The J gene is TRBJ2-3, the V gene TRBV9; D possibly uses TRBD1 or TRBD2 (5 bases each). CDR1 is SGDLS, CDR2 YYNGEE, per germline. Trimming took 0 bases from V and 4 from J, leaving 15 bases between them. The CDR3 sequence is 16 residues long.

The chain couples TRBV21-1 to TRBJ2-7; the DNA was not used to check the table's D call, TRBD1. TRBV21-1 is a pseudogene locus. The CDR3 sequence is 16 residues long. The CDR3 DNA reads as TGTGCCAGCAGCAATTTCCCCCCGGGACAGGGCTACGAGCAGTACTTC. This encodes CASSNFPPGQGYEQYF.

V usage is TRBV11-2 and J usage is TRBJ1-1; TRBD1 matches at 9 bases. V was clipped by 5 bases and J by 4 bases; unmatched bases: 5. The CDR3 runs 14 residues. Germline V gene sequence: CDR1 SGHAT, CDR2 FQNNGV. CDR3 bases: TGTGCCAGCAGCCCTTTGGACAGGGGCACTGAAGCTTTCTTT. Its translation is CASSPLDRGTEAFF.

The rearrangement joins TRBV7-9 to TRBJ2-7; 7 bases are shared with TRBD1. There are 18 residues in the CDR3. From germline, CDR1 is SEHNR and CDR2 FQNEAQ (reference sequence). After removal of 8 bases from V and 2 bases from J, the junction contained 21 bases not matched to a gene. The CDR3 DNA reads TGTGCCAGCGTATCCCCATTCGCTGGAGACAGGGCAACCTACGAGCAGTACTTC. It is translated as CASVSPFAGDRATYEQYF.

The chain employs TRBV24-1 and TRBJ2-2, with D perhaps matching TRBD1 or TRBD2 (5 bases each). CDR1 and CDR2 (germline): KGHDR, SFDVKD. V lost 4 bases and J 2 bases, leaving 16 bases between the germline ends. The CDR3 consists of 17 residues. The CDR3 loop reads CATSEPTGTINTGELFF. CDR3 DNA sequence: TGTGCCACCAGTGAGCCGACCGGGACCATCAACACCGGGGAGCTGTTTTTT.

CDR3 DNA sequence: TGTGCCAGCAGTGAGGGGGGGAAGACTGGAAACACCATATATTTT. This gives the protein CASSEGGKTGNTIYF. J is TRBJ1-3 and V is TRBV2, with D perhaps TRBD1 (5 bases). V shed 3 bases and J shed 2 bases, with 11 bases lying between them. Germline CDR1 SNHLY, CDR2 FYNNEI. This CDR3 has 15 residues.

The chain uses TRBV18 and TRBJ1-1, with D uncertain. The CDR3 is made up of 12 amino acids. CDR1 and CDR2 (germline): KGHSH, LQKENI. With 3 bases removed from V and 2 bases from J, the gap between germline ends came to 4 bases. In nucleotides, the CDR3 is TGTGCCAGCTCACCGGAAAACACTGAAGCTTTCTTT. Its protein product is CASSPENTEAFF.

The gene calls are TRBV9 and TRBJ2-1; the match to TRBD2 covers 8 bases. Germline CDR1 and CDR2: SGDLS and YYNGEE. The CDR3 loop spans 14 amino acids. Trimming removed 4 bases from V and 6 bases from J; junction bases left unmatched: 6. CDR3 protein: CASSPGLDRNEQFF. The DNA of the CDR3 is TGTGCCAGCAGCCCGGGACTAGATCGCAATGAGCAGTTCTTC.